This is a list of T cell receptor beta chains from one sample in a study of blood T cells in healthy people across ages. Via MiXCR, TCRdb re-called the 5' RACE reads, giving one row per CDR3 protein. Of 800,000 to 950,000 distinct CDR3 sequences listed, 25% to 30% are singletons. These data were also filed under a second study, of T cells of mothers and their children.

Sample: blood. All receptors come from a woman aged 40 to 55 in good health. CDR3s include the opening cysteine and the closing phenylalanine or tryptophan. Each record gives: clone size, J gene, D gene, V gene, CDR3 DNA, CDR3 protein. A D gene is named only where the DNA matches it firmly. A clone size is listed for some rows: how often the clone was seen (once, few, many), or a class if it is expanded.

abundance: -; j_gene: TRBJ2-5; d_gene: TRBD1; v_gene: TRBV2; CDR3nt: TGTGCCAGCAAAAAAGAGGGACAGATACAAGAGACCCAGTACTTC; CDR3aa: CASKKEGQIQETQYF
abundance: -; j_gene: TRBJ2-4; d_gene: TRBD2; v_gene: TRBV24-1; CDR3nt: TGTGCCACCAGGGCCCCCGGGGGGGATAAAAACATTCAGTACTTC; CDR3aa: CATRAPGGDKNIQYF
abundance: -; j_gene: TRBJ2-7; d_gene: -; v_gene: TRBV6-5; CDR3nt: TGTGCCAGCAGATCAGAAACAGGATACGAGCAGTACTTC; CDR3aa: CASRSETGYEQYF
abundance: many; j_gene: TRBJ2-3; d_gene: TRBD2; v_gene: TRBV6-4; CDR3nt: TGTGCCAGCAGTGACTCGAACGGGGGGGCAGATACGCAGTATTTT; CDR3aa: CASSDSNGGADTQYF
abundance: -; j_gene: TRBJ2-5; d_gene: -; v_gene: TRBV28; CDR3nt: TGTGCCAGCAAGGAGGGGGGGAAAGAGACCCAGTACTTC; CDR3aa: CASKEGGKETQYF
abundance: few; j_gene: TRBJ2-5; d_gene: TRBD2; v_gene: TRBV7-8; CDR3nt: TGTGCCAGCAGCTTAGGGCTGGGAGGGGTTAGGGTGGAGACCCAGTACTTC; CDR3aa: CASSLGLGGVRVETQYF
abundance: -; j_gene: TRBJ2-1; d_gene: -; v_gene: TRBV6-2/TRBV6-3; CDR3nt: TGTGCCAGCAGTTACCCCGTCGAGGAGCAGTTCTTC; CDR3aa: CASSYPVEEQFF
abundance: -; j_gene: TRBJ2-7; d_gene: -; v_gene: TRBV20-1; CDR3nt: TGCAGTGCTAGAGGCTACAGATCCTACGAGCAGTACTTC; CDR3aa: CSARGYRSYEQYF
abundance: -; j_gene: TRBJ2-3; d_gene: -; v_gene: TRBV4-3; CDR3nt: TGCGCCAACAGCTCCCACTCGGGGACTTACACAGATACGCAGTATTTT; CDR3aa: CANSSHSGTYTDTQYF
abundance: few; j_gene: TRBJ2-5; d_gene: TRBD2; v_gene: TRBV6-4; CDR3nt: TGTGCCAGCAGTGACTCGGGGGGGGTCGCACCCCAAAAGACCCAGTACTTC; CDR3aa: CASSDSGGVAPQKTQYF
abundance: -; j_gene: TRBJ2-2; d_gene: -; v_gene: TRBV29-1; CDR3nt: TGCAGTGCTACGGGTCTTGGCGGGGAGCTGTTTTTT; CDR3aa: CSATGLGGELFF
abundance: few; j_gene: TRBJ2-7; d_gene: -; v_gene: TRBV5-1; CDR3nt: TGCGCCAGCAGCTTGCAGGGCGGGGGCCGCTCCTACGAGCAGTACTTC; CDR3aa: CASSLQGGGRSYEQYF
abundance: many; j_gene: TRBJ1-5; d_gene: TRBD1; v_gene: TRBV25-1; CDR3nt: TGTGCCAGCAGTCCATCAGGGGGGGGCAAGGGCAATCAGCCCCAGCATTTT; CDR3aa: CASSPSGGGKGNQPQHF
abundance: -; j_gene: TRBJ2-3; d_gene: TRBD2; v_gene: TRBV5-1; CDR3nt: TGCGCCAGCAGCTCCACAGCGGGGGCTCCAGATACGCAGTATTTT; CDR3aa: CASSSTAGAPDTQYF
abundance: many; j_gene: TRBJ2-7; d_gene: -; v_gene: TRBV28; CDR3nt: TGTGCCAGCAGATCGCACGGTGCCTACGAGCAGTACTTC; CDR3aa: CASRSHGAYEQYF
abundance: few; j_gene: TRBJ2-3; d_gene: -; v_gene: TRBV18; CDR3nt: TGTGCCAGCTCACCAGGACTCGGCACCACAGATACGCAGTATTTT; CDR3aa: CASSPGLGTTDTQYF
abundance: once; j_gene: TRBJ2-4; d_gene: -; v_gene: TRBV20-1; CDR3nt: TGCAGAGCTAAACAGGCCTTCTGGACCAACGAGCGGTACTTC; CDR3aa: CRAKQAFWTNERYF
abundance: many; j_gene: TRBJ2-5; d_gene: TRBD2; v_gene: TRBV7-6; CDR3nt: TGTGCCAGCAGCCCCGGGGGGGGTGGAGAGACCCAGTACTTC; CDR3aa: CASSPGGGGETQYF
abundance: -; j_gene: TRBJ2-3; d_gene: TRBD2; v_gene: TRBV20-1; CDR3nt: TGCAGTGCTCAATACGGACTAGCGGGCGGCACAGATACGCAGTATTTT; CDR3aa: CSAQYGLAGGTDTQYF
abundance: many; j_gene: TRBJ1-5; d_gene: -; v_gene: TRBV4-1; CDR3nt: TGCGCCAGCAGCCACCGGGACATCGATAGCAATCAGCCCCAGCATTTT; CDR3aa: CASSHRDIDSNQPQHF
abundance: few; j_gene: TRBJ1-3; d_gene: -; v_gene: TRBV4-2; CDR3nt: TGTGCCAGCAGCCAAGTAAGCTCTGGAAACACCATATATTTT; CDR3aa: CASSQVSSGNTIYF
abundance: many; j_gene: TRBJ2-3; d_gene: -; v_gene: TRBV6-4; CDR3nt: TGTGCCAGCAGTGACCGGGACGGATCCACAGATACGCAGTATTTT; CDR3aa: CASSDRDGSTDTQYF
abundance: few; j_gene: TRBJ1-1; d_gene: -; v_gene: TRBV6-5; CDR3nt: TGTGCCAGCAGTTCCCTGACAGGGAACACTGAAGCTTTCTTT; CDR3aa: CASSSLTGNTEAFF
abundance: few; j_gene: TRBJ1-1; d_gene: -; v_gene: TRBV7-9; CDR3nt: TGTGCCAGCAGCCATAGAACGGTCACGAACACTGAAGCTTTCTTT; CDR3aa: CASSHRTVTNTEAFF
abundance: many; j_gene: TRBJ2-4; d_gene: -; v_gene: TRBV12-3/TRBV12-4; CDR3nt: TGTGCCAGCAGGCATACCAAAAACATTCAGTACTTC; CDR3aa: CASRHTKNIQYF
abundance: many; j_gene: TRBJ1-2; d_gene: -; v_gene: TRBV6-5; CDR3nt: TGTGCCAGCAGTTACAGGGGGGAAGGCTACACCTTC; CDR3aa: CASSYRGEGYTF
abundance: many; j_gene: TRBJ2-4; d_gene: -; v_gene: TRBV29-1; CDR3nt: TGCAGCGTTGTTGAGGGGCCTGTTGGGGACATTCAGTACTTC; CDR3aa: CSVVEGPVGDIQYF
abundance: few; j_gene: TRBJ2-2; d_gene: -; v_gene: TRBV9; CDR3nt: TGTGCCAGCAGCGTAGCCCCCGGGGAGCTGTTTTTT; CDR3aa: CASSVAPGELFF
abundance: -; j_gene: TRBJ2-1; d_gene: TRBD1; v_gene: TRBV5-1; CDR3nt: TGCGCCAGCAGCCCCCTGGAGACAGGGATCTGGAATGAGCAGTTCTTC; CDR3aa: CASSPLETGIWNEQFF
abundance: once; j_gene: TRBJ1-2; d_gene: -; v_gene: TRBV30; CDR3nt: TGTGCCTGGAGTGGGGAGGTCTCGTACTATAGCTACACCTTC; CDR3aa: CAWSGEVSYYSYTF
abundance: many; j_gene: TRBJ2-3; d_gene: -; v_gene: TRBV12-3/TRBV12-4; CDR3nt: TGTGCCAGCAGTTTAAGGGACCGACCACTAATTAGCACAGATACGCAGTATTTT; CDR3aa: CASSLRDRPLISTDTQYF
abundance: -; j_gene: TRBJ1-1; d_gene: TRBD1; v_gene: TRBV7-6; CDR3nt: TGTGCCAGCAGCTTAGGTGTCAGGGGGATGAACACTGAAGCTTTCTTT; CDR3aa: CASSLGVRGMNTEAFF
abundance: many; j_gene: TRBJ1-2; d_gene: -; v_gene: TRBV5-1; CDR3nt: TGCGCCAGCTCCATACAAGACAGATCGGTGGGCTATGGCTACACCTTC; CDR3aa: CASSIQDRSVGYGYTF
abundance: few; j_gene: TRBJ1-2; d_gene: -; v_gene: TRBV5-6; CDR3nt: TGTGCCAGCAGCTTCGGTAGGACTGGCTACACCTTC; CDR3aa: CASSFGRTGYTF
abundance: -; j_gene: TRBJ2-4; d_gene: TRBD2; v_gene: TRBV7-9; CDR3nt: TGTGCCAGCAGCTCCGTGGGAGGGGTTCACATTCAGTACTTC; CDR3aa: CASSSVGGVHIQYF
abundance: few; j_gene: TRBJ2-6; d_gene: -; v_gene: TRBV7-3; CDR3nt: TGTGCCAGCAGCCCGGGGGGACAGACATACTCTGGGGCCAACGTCCTGACTTTC; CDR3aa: CASSPGGQTYSGANVLTF
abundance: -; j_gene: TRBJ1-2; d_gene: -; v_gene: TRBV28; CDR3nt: TGTGCCAGCAGTTTTGGCAGCTATAGCTATGGCTACACCTTC; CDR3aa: CASSFGSYSYGYTF
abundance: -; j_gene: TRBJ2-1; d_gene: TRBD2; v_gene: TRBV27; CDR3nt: TGCACCAGCAGTTTAGCGGGACACTCGCACTACAATGAGCAGTTCTTC; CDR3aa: CTSSLAGHSHYNEQFF
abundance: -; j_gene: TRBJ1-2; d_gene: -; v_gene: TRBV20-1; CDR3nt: TGCAGTACCAGTTCGGGCGGTTTAGGCTATGGCTACACCTTC; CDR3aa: CSTSSGGLGYGYTF
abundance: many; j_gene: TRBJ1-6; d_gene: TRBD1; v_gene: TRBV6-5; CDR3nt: TGTGCCAGCAGCCGACAGGGATCTAATTCACCCCTCCACTTT; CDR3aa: CASSRQGSNSPLHF
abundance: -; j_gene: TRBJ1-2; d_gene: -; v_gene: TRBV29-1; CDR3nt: TGCAGCGTTGAAGAGAAGGGGAACTATGGCTACACCTTC; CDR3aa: CSVEEKGNYGYTF
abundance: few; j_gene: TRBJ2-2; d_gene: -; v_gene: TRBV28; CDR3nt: TGTGCCAGCAAGGCAGGGCGGACCGGGGAGCTGTTTTTT; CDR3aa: CASKAGRTGELFF
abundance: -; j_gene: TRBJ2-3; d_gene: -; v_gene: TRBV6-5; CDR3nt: TGTGCCAGCACAGGCGGACATCTCACAGATACGCAGTATTTT; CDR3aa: CASTGGHLTDTQYF
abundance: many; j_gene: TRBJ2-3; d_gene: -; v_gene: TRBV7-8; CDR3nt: TGTGCCAGCAGGTTAACAAGGACTAGCACAGATACGCAGTATTTT; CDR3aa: CASRLTRTSTDTQYF
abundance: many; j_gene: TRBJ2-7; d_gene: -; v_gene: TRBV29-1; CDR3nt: TGCAGCGGGGGTGTAGGAGCCTACGAGCAGTACTTC; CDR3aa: CSGGVGAYEQYF
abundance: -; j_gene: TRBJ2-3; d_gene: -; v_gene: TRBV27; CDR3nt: TGTGCCAGCAGTTTATCGCCCCCGAATACGCAGTATTTT; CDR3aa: CASSLSPPNTQYF
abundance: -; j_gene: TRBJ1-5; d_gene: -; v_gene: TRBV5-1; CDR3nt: TGCGCCAGCAGCTTTGAGGGAGCGGGCAATCAGCCCCAGCATTTT; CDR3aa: CASSFEGAGNQPQHF
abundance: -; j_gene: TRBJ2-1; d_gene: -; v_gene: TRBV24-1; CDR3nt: TGTGCCACCAGTTTCGAGAACTACAATGAGCAGTTCTTC; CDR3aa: CATSFENYNEQFF
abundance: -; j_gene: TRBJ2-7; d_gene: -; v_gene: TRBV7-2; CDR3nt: TGTGCCAGCAGCTTCGGGGCATTTATGAGGAACGAGCAGTACTTC; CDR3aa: CASSFGAFMRNEQYF
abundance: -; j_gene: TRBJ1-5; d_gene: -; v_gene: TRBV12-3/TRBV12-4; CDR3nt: TGTGCCAGCAGTCAGGCTTGGGACAATCAGCCCCAGCATTTT; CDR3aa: CASSQAWDNQPQHF
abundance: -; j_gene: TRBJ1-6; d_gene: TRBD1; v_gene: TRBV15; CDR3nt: TGTGCCACCAGCATACAGGGGGTCCTTAATTCACCCCTCCACTTT; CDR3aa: CATSIQGVLNSPLHF
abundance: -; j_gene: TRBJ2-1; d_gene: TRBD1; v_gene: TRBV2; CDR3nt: TGTGCCAGCAGCCCCACCGGGACAGGGAACAATGAGCAGTTCTTC; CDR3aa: CASSPTGTGNNEQFF
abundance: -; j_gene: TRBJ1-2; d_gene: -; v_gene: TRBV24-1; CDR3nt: TGTGCCACCAGTGATTTCCGCATGCTCAACTATGGCTACACCTTC; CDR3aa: CATSDFRMLNYGYTF
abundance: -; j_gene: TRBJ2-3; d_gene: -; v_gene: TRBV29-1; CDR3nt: TGCAGCGTTGAAACAGGGTCGAGCACAGATACGCAGTATTTT; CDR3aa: CSVETGSSTDTQYF